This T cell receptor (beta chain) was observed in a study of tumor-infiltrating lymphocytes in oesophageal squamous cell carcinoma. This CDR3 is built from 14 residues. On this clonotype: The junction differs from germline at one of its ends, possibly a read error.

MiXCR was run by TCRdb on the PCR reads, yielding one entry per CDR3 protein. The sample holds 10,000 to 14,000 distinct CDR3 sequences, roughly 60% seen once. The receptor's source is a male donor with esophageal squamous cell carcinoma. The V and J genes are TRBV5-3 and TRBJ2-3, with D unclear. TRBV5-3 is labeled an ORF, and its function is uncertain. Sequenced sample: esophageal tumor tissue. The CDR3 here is CASSLDGGTDTQYF. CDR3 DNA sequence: TGTGCCAGCAGCTTGGACGGTGGCACAGATACGCAGTATTTT.